Described below is a single TCR beta chain sequence and its context. The entry originates in a study of identifying expanded T cells in peripheral blood. The CDR3 extends over 14 amino acids. Looked up from germline, CDR1 is SQVTM and CDR2 is ANQGSEA. V was cut by 0 bases and J by 4 bases, with 12 bases left in between. Using immunoSEQ multiplex PCR, the repertoire was profiled, and TCRdb retains in-frame clones only, with some absent. The sample includes some 78,000 clones, 65% to 85% of them seen just once. The rearrangement links TRBV29-1 to TRBJ1-1; D call uncertain. The source of this sequence is a person aged 18 to 75 in good health. The sequenced material came from blood. The CDR3 reads CSVEEVLGVTEAFF. The CDR3 DNA reads as TGCAGCGTTGAAGAAGTTCTTGGGGTCACTGAAGCTTTCTTT.